The clone carrying this T cell receptor (beta chain) was seen once. This entry is derived from a study of T cell changes during pregnancy in multiple sclerosis. Produced via immunoSEQ multiplex PCR; TCRdb's table is partial and in-frame only. The repertoire includes tens of thousands of clones, 90% to 95% of them detected once, and around 8.3% sits in the top ten. There are 17 residues in the CDR3. Germline CDR1 reads MGHRA; CDR2 reads YSYEKL. Deletions cut 1 base from V and 5 bases from J, with 18 bases between. The clonotype was recovered from a female donor with multiple sclerosis, enrolled in a pregnancy study. Sequencing was performed on CD8+ T cells from peripheral blood mononuclear cells, taken in the third trimester of pregnancy. This chain joins TRBV4-1 and TRBJ1-5; D remains unclear. CDR3 in DNA: TGCGCCAGCAGCCAAGTTAATCGGGGTAATATCTATCAGCCCCAGCATTTT. Its protein product is CASSQVNRGNIYQPQHF.